This T cell receptor (beta chain) was documented in a study of control samples from healthy donors and cancer patients. Libraries were prepared by immunoSEQ multiplex PCR; TCRdb keeps only in-frame clonotypes and omits some of them. Found here are some 190,000 clones, about 90% of them singletons; the top ten hold about 1.7%. This clone was picked up one time. V lost 3 bases and J lost 2, with 8 bases in between. The CDR3 runs 13 residues. Germline CDR1 and CDR2: SGDLS and YYNGEE. The sequenced sample consisted of blood. The chain employs TRBV9 and TRBJ1-2; D ambiguous. This clonotype originated in a man aged 25 to 45 in good health. The CDR3 loop reads CASSATGNYGYTF. CDR3 DNA sequence: TGTGCCAGCAGCGCGACCGGAAACTATGGCTACACCTTC.